This passage covers 32 T cell receptor beta chains from one sample sequenced in a study of human T cells and chemical hapten exposure. TCRdb independently ran MiXCR on the RACE reads; one entry per CDR3 protein. The sample yields 90,000 to 110,000 distinct CDR3 sequences, around 35% seen once. Time point noted: patch test 3, about 24 weeks after DPC sensitization. Treatment: therapeutic diphenylcyclopropenone sensitization with weekly scalp DPC. The sample was whole blood, taken in connection with sensitization to the hapten diphenylcyclopropenone (DPC). These receptors were obtained from a man between 40 and 49 years old with alopecia areata. Some clones in this sample may be carry-over from other donors' samples.

This chain connects TRBV4-2 to TRBJ2-6; 9 bases agree with TRBD2. Germline lookup yields CDR1 LGHNA and CDR2 YNFKEQ. V lost 3 bases and J lost 1; bases outside the gene matches: 13. The CDR3 covers 20 residues. The chain's CDR3 is CASSQSTSGLGLSGANVLTF. CDR3 DNA sequence: TGTGCCAGCAGCCAGAGTACTAGCGGGTTAGGCTTATCTGGGGCCAACGTCCTGACTTTC.

At least ten counts were recorded for this clonotype. V usage is TRBV20-1 and J usage is TRBJ2-5; no reliable D call. CDR1 and CDR2 (germline): DFQATT, SNEGSKA (reference sequence). The CDR3 has 15 residues. V was clipped by 6 bases and J by 2 bases, with 19 bases between them. The DNA of the CDR3 is TGCAGTGCCTCTTCCGGCCCAAGCCTTCAAGAGACCCAGTACTTC. Translating gives CSASSGPSLQETQYF.

A word on this clonotype: An end of the junction differs from the germline gene, which may be a read error. The genes are TRBV13 and TRBJ2-7, with 7 bases fitting TRBD1. Germline CDR1 PRHDT, CDR2 FYEKMQ (reference sequence). The CDR3 extends over 14 amino acids. CDR3 coding DNA: TGTGCCAGCAGCGTAGGACCACAGGGGTACGAGCAGTACTTC. Protein: CASSVGPQGYEQYF.

J is TRBJ1-1 and V is TRBV6-5; 10 bases align to TRBD1. The CDR3 is 13 amino acids. Germline CDR1 MNHEY, CDR2 SVGAGI. With V trimmed by 6 bases and J by 8 bases, 6 bases remained unmatched. CDR3 coding DNA: TGTGCCAGCAGATACGGGACAGGGGACGAAGCTTTCTTT. This encodes CASRYGTGDEAFF.

V gene TRBV30 combines with J gene TRBJ1-1; 7 bases map to TRBD1. The CDR3 extends over 11 amino acids. V was pared by 4 bases and J by 8 bases, with 4 bases of the junction left unmatched. Per the germline V gene, CDR1 is GTSNPN and CDR2 is SVGIG (reference sequence). The CDR3 coding sequence is TGTGCCTGGACAACAGGGGTAGAAGCTTTCTTT. Its translation is CAWTTGVEAFF.

CDR3 residues: CASSRGSETQYF. As DNA, the CDR3 is TGTGCCAGCAGCCGCGGATCGGAGACCCAGTACTTC. This chain connects TRBV6-5 to TRBJ2-5; D remains unclear. The germline V gene encodes CDR1 MNHEY and CDR2 SVGAGI. Trimming took 6 bases from V and 5 from J, leaving 10 bases between them. The length of the CDR3 is 12 residues.

The chain has TRBV3-1 and TRBJ2-1; 14 bases are a match to TRBD2. The trim removed 4 bases at V and 8 bases at J, leaving 10 bases unmatched. This CDR3 has 17 amino acids. Per the germline V gene, CDR1 is LGHDT and CDR2 is YNNKEL (reference sequence). CDR3 residues: CASSPGTSGSGRHEQFF. The CDR3 DNA is TGTGCCAGCAGCCCGGGGACTAGCGGGAGCGGACGCCATGAGCAGTTCTTC.

This chain connects TRBV28 to TRBJ2-7; the match to TRBD2 covers 9 bases. Germline V gives CDR1 MDHEN, CDR2 SYDVKM. This CDR3 has 14 residues. Unmatched junction bases numbered 4, after V lost 3 bases and J lost 4 bases. The CDR3 DNA sequence: TGTGCCAGCAGTTTTCTAGCGGGAAGGTACGAGCAGTACTTC. It encodes CASSFLAGRYEQYF.

The genes are TRBV7-3 and TRBJ2-5; 10 bases map to TRBD1. V lost 5 bases and J lost 4; bases outside the gene matches: 13. The CDR3 sequence is 17 residues long. CDR1 and CDR2 from the germline V gene are SGHTA and FQGTGA. CDR3 protein: CASSLGQGLVGGETQYF. DNA for the CDR3: TGTGCCAGCAGCCTGGGACAGGGGCTGGTCGGAGGAGAGACCCAGTACTTC.

This clonotype was seen more than once but under ten times. V gene TRBV10-3 combines with J gene TRBJ2-1; 9 bases are a match to TRBD1. Germline V CDR1 and CDR2: ENHRY, SYGVKD. Trimming at V came to 8 bases and at J to 1 base, leaving 6 bases not matched to a gene. The CDR3 loop spans 15 amino acids. CDR3 nucleotide sequence: TGTGCCATCGGTAGACAGGGGGGGTCCTACAATGAGCAGTTCTTC. It codes for CAIGRQGGSYNEQFF.

The chain is built from TRBV3-1 and TRBJ2-7, with 10 nucleotides matching TRBD2. The CDR3 is 16 residues long. The V gene end was trimmed by 1 base and the J gene end by 0 bases; junction bases not matched to a gene: 3. Germline CDR1 is LGHDT and CDR2 is YNNKEL (reference sequence). DNA of the CDR3: TGTGCCAGCAGCCAAGGAGGACTAGCGGCCTCCTACGAGCAGTACGTC. The encoded protein is CASSQGGLAASYEQYV.

DNA for the CDR3: TGCAGTGCTAGGGAAGTCCCTCTAGCGGGAGGCACCTCGTACCAAGAGACCCAGTACTTC. Translation: CSAREVPLAGGTSYQETQYF. This chain links TRBV20-1 with TRBJ2-5; 11 bases are a match to TRBD2. The V and J ends lost 3 bases and 0 bases, in that order; junction bases with no gene match: 18. The CDR3 contains 20 residues. Germline CDR1 reads DFQATT; CDR2 reads SNEGSKA (reference sequence).

The sample holds a few counts of this clonotype. The CDR3 is CSVDDKNIQYF. The DNA of the CDR3 is TGCAGCGTTGACGACAAAAACATTCAGTACTTC. This chain connects TRBV29-1 to TRBJ2-4; D is unresolved. CDR1 is SQVTM, CDR2 ANQGSEA, per germline. V lost 3 bases and J lost 3, with 3 bases in between. This CDR3 is built from 11 residues. Together with reference TRBV29-1 and TRBJ2-4, the CDR3 gives the full variable domain: SAVISQKPSRDICQRGTSLTIQCQVDSQVTMMFWYRQQPGQSLTLIATANQGSEATYESGFVIDKFPISRPNLTFSTLTVSNMSPEDSSIYLCSVDDKNIQYFGAGTRLSVL.

The chain joins TRBV5-1 to TRBJ2-7; D unresolved. CDR1 is SGHRS and CDR2 is YFSETQ in the germline V gene. The CDR3 extends over 12 amino acids. V was shortened by 0 bases and J by 2 bases, with 3 bases between the two germline ends. CDR3 nucleotides: TGCGCCAGCAGCTTGGGTACCTACGAGCAGTACTTC. Amino acids: CASSLGTYEQYF.

The V and J genes are TRBV30 and TRBJ1-6; perhaps TRBD1 as D (5 bases). The V gene's germline CDR1 is GTSNPN and CDR2 SVGIG (reference sequence). The ends were cut back, 4 bases at V and 8 bases at J, with 18 bases in the middle. The length of the CDR3 is 15 residues. The chain's CDR3 is CAWKHGTVGDSPLHF. The CDR3 DNA reads TGTGCCTGGAAACATGGGACCGTAGGAGATTCACCCCTCCACTTT.

J is TRBJ2-1 and V is TRBV29-1; no definite D call. Germline CDR1 SQVTM, CDR2 ANQGSEA. The germline V and J ends were trimmed by 3 bases and 0 bases, with 9 bases remaining between them. This CDR3 spans 14 amino acids. CDR3 loop: CSVDMSSSYNEQFF. In nucleotides, the CDR3 is TGCAGCGTTGACATGTCGAGCTCCTACAATGAGCAGTTCTTC.

The chain has TRBV27 and TRBJ2-7; D may be TRBD2 (5 bases). The CDR3 has 14 amino acids. CDR1 and CDR2 from the germline V gene are MNHEY and SMNVEV (reference sequence). V lost 5 bases and J lost 6, with 17 bases in between. The CDR3 region has the DNA TGTGCCAGCAGTCCTCTGTCTAGAGGGTCCGAGCAGTACGTC. Protein product: CASSPLSRGSEQYV.

J is TRBJ2-3 and V is TRBV11-2; the D gene is possibly TRBD1 (5 bases). Deletions cut 7 bases from V and 1 base from J, with 15 bases between. CDR3 length: 15 amino acids. Germline V lookup: CDR1 SGHAT, CDR2 FQNNGV. In DNA, the CDR3 is TGTGCCAGCAACCCTTGGGGCGCCGGCACAGATACGCAGTATTTT. Encoded protein: CASNPWGAGTDTQYF.

This clonotype was seen a few times. This chain uses TRBV5-5 with TRBJ2-1; D could derive from TRBD1 or TRBD2 (5 bases each). The CDR3 length is 14 residues. The germline V and J ends were trimmed by 4 bases and 4 bases, with 12 bases remaining between them. The germline V gene has CDR1 SGHKS and CDR2 YYEKEE (reference sequence). In DNA form, the CDR3 reads TGTGCCAGCAGCCCCGGGACGATATACAATGAGCAGTTCTTC. Translation: CASSPGTIYNEQFF.

This clonotype was detected only once. The gene calls are TRBV5-1 and TRBJ2-7; 7 bases align to TRBD1. CDR3 length equals 15 residues. CDR1 and CDR2 from the germline V gene are SGHRS and YFSETQ. V dropped 4 bases and J dropped 4; count of bases not matched to a gene: 11. The CDR3: CASSLLPGTAYEQYF. CDR3 nucleotide sequence: TGCGCCAGCAGCCTTCTACCCGGGACAGCTTACGAGCAGTACTTC. The whole variable domain, remainder taken from reference TRBV5-1 and TRBJ2-7, is KAGVTQTPRYLIKTRGQQVTLSCSPISGHRSVSWYQQTPGQGLQFLFEYFSETQRNKGNFPGRFSGRQFSNSRSEMNVSTLELGDSALYLCASSLLPGTAYEQYFGPGTRLTVT.

The J gene is TRBJ2-3, the V gene TRBV20-1, with D perhaps TRBD2 (6 bases). The CDR3 is 14 amino acids. Trimming removed 3 bases from V and 4 bases from J, with 14 bases in between. Germline V gene lookup returns CDR1 DFQATT and CDR2 SNEGSKA (reference sequence). CDR3 in DNA: TGCAGTGCTAGTGACGGGAGTAGCCCAGATACGCAGTATTTT. Translated, it gives CSASDGSSPDTQYF.

The V call is TRBV6-2 or TRBV6-3, the J call TRBJ2-3, with a weak D call TRBD2 (6 bases). The CDR3 covers 14 residues. The V gene lost 0 bases and the J gene lost 4 bases, with 8 bases spanning the gap. Germline CDR1 reads MNHEY; CDR2 reads SVGEGT. As DNA, the CDR3 is TGTGCCAGCAGTTACTCGACTAGTCCAGATACGCAGTATTTT. It yields the protein CASSYSTSPDTQYF.

The chain carries TRBV14 and TRBJ2-1, with TRBD2 identical over 12 bases. The CDR3 contains 19 residues. Germline V gene sequence: CDR1 SGHDN, CDR2 FVKESK. V shed 4 bases and J 0 bases; nucleotides not matched to a gene: 10. CDR3 nucleotides: TGTGCCAGCAGCCTAACCGCCCTACTAGCGGGGGGCTCCTACAATGAGCAGTTCTTC. Protein product: CASSLTALLAGGSYNEQFF.

J is TRBJ2-3 and V is TRBV6-5, with D unresolved. This CDR3 is built from 13 residues. V lost 5 bases, J lost 5 bases, and 11 bases lay in between. Looked up from germline, CDR1 is MNHEY and CDR2 is SVGAGI. This CDR3 reads CASSPMGRDTQYF. The CDR3 DNA is TGTGCCAGCAGTCCGATGGGTCGAGATACGCAGTATTTT.

This clonotype has more than one count but fewer than ten. This chain links TRBV7-2 with TRBJ2-3; the D is unclear. This CDR3 is 16 amino acids long. The V end was cut by 0 bases, the J end by 2 bases, with 12 bases between. Germline CDR1 reads SGHTA; CDR2 reads FQGNSA. The CDR3 region is CASSLALSPYTDTQYF. CDR3 in DNA: TGTGCCAGCAGCTTAGCGCTAAGTCCGTACACAGATACGCAGTATTTT.

This clonotype turned up a few times. CDR3 bases: TGTGCCAGCAGTTACAAAAGGGGGGCTGGCACTGAAGCTTTCTTT. It codes for CASSYKRGAGTEAFF. The V gene is TRBV6-5, the J gene TRBJ1-1; possible D gene TRBD1, 6 bases. Trimming cost V 2 bases and J 4 bases, with 14 bases left between them. CDR1 and CDR2 (germline): MNHEY, SVGAGI. This CDR3 spans 15 amino acids.

The sample holds one count of this clonotype. V is TRBV20-1 and J is TRBJ2-3; tentatively, D is TRBD1 (6 bases). The germline gives CDR1 DFQATT, CDR2 SNEGSKA (reference sequence). The CDR3 totals 16 residues. V lost 3 bases and J 4 bases, leaving 20 bases between the germline ends. CDR3 sequence (DNA): TGCAGTGCTAGTAGGGGGTTAGGGGTTTTGTCAGATACGCAGTATTTT. As protein: CSASRGLGVLSDTQYF.

The rearrangement links TRBV7-6 to TRBJ2-1, with TRBD2 as a possible D gene (5 bases). Germline assignment: CDR1 SGHVS and CDR2 FNYEAQ. V gave up 5 bases and J gave up 6 bases, with 11 bases separating them. This CDR3 comprises 13 residues. The DNA of the CDR3 is TGTGCCAGCAGCCTTCTCGAGGGCAATGAGCAGTTCTTC. Translating gives CASSLLEGNEQFF.

The chain links TRBV10-2 to TRBJ1-1, with D possibly being TRBD1 (6 bases). CDR3 length: 15 amino acids. CDR1 WSHSY and CDR2 SAAADI come from the germline V gene. V was clipped by 2 bases and J by 4 bases, with 14 bases between them. For the CDR3, the DNA is TGCGCCAGCAGTGAGCCCCTTGGGGGGGCCACTGAAGCTTTCTTT. This gives the protein CASSEPLGGATEAFF.

The genes are TRBV9 and TRBJ2-5; 11 bases line up with TRBD2. Germline V gene sequence: CDR1 SGDLS, CDR2 YYNGEE. V lost 0 bases, J lost 0 bases, and 7 bases stayed unmatched. There are 18 residues in the CDR3. Here the CDR3 reads CASSVAVTSGNNQETQYF. The CDR3 coding sequence is TGTGCCAGCAGCGTAGCCGTGACTAGCGGGAATAACCAAGAGACCCAGTACTTC.

The J gene is TRBJ2-5, the V gene TRBV29-1; 7 nucleotides line up with TRBD1. The CDR3 runs 13 residues. V shed 6 bases, J shed 4 bases, and the junction held 8 bases outside the gene matches. CDR1 is SQVTM, CDR2 ANQGSEA, per germline. The DNA for the CDR3 is TGCAGCGTCTCGGACAGGCCGGGAGAGACCCAGTACTTC. This gives the protein CSVSDRPGETQYF.

The CDR3 bases are TGTGCCAGCATTTCAGGGGGAGCGGACAATGAGCAGTTCTTC. It specifies CASISGGADNEQFF. The V call is TRBV6-5, the J call TRBJ2-1, with TRBD1 matching 7 bases. Looked up from germline, CDR1 is MNHEY and CDR2 is SVGAGI. This CDR3 is built from 14 residues. V gave up 7 bases and J gave up 5 bases; unmatched junction bases: 8.